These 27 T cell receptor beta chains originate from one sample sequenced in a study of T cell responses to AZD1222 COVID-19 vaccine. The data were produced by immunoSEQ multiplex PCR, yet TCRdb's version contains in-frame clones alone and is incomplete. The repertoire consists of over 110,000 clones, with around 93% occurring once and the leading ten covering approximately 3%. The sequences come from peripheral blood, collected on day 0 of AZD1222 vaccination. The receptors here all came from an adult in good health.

The CDR3 here is CASSDWGDQPQHF. The CDR3 nucleotides are TGCGCCAGCAGTGATTGGGGTGACCAGCCCCAGCATTTT. The rearrangement uses TRBV10-2 and TRBJ1-5; the D is unclear. This CDR3 contains 13 residues. Germline CDR1 reads WSHSY; CDR2 reads SAAADI. Trimming removed 3 bases at V and 7 bases at J, with 10 bases between.

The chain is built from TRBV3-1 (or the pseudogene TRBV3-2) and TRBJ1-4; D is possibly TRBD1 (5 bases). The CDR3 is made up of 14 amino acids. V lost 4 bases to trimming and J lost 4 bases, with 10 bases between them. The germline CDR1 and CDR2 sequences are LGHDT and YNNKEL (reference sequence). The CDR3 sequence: CASSRDSFNEKLFF. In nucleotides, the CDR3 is TGTGCCAGCAGCCGCGACAGCTTTAATGAAAAACTGTTTTTT.

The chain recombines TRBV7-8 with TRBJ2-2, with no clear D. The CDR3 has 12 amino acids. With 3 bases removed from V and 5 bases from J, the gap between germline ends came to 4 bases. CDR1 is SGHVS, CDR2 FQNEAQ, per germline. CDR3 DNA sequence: TGTGCCAGCAGCTTGGGAACCGGGGAGCTGTTTTTT. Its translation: CASSLGTGELFF.

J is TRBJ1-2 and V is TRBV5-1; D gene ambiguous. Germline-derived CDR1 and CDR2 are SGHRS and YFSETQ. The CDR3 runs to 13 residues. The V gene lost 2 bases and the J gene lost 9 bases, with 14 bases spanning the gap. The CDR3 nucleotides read TGCGCCAGCAGCTTCGAAGATGGGTTAAGCTACACCTTC. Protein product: CASSFEDGLSYTF.

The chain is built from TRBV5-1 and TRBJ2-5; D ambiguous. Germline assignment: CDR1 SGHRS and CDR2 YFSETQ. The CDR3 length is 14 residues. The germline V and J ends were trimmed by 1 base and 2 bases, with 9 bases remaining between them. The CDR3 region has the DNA TGCGCCAGCAGCTTGTCGTCAGCTCAAGAGACCCAGTACTTC. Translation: CASSLSSAQETQYF.

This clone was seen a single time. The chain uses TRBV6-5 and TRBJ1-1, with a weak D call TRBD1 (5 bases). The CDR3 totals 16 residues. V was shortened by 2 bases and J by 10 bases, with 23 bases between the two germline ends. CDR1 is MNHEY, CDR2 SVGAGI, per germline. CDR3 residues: CASSYGGGENIFGAFF. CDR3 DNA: TGTGCCAGCAGTTACGGTGGGGGAGAAAATATATTCGGAGCTTTCTTT.

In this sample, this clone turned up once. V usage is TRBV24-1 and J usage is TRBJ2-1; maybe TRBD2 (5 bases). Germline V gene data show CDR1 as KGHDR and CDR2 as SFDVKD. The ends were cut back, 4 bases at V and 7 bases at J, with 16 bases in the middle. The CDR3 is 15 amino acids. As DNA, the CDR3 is TGTGCCACCAGTGAGGGCGGGTCCGCGTCAAATGAGCAGTTCTTC. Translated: CATSEGGSASNEQFF.

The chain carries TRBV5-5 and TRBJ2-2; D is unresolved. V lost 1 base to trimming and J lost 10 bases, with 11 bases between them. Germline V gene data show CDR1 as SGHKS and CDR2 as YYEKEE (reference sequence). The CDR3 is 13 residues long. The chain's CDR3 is CASSLPGNLELFF. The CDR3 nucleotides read TGTGCCAGCAGCTTGCCAGGCAACTTGGAGCTGTTTTTT.

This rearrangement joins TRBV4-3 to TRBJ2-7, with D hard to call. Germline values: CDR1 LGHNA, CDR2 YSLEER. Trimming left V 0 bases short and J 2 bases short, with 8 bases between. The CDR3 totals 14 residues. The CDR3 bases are TGCGCCAGCAGCCAAGATCCGGGCCCCTACGAGCAGTACTTC. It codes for CASSQDPGPYEQYF.

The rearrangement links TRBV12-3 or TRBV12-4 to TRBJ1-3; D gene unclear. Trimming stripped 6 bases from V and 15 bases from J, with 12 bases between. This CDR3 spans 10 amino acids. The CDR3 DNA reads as TGTGCCAGCAGCCCCCACCCCACATATTTT. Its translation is CASSPHPTYF.

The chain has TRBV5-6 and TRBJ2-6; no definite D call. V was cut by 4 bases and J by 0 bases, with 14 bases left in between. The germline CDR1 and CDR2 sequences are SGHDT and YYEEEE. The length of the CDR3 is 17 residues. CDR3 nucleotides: TGTGCCAGCAGCCAACCGGACGGTTACTCTGGGGCCAACGTCCTGACTTTC. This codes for CASSQPDGYSGANVLTF.

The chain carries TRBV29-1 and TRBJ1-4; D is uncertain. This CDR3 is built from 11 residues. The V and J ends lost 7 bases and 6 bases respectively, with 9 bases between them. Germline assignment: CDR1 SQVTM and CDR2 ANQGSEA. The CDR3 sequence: CSARHYEKLFF. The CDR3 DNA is TGCAGCGCTAGACATTATGAAAAACTGTTTTTT. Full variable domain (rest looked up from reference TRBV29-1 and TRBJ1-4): SAVISQKPSRDICQRGTSLTIQCQVDSQVTMMFWYRQQPGQSLTLIATANQGSEATYESGFVIDKFPISRPNLTFSTLTVSNMSPEDSSIYLCSARHYEKLFFGSGTQLSVL.

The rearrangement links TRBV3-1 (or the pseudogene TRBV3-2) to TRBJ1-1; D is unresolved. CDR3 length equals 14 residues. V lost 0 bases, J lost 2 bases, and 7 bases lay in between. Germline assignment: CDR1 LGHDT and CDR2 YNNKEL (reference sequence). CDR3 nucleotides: TGTGCCAGCAGCCAAGAACCAGGAAACACTGAAGCTTTCTTT. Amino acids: CASSQEPGNTEAFF.

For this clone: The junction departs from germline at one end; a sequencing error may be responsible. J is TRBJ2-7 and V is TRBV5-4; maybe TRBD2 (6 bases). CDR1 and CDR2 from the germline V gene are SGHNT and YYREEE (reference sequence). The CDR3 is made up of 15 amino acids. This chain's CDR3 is CASSLDGGGSFEQYF. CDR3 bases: TGTGCCAGCAGCTTGGATGGCGGAGGGTCCTTCGAGCAGTACTTC.

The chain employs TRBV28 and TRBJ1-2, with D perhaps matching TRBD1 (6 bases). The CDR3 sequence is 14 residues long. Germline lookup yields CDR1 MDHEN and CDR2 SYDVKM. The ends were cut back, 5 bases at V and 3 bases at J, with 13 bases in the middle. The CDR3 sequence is CASSQPPGDYGYTF. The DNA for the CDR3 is TGTGCCAGCAGTCAACCTCCAGGGGACTATGGCTACACCTTC.

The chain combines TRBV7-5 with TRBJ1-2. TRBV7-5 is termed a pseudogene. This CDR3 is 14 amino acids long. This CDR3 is CATPMEGQLYGYTF. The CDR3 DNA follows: TGTGCCACCCCCATGGAGGGGCAACTCTATGGCTACACCTTC.

In DNA, the CDR3 is TGTGCCAGCAGCTTCTCCGGGCACCATGAAAAACTGTTTTTT. This translates into CASSFSGHHEKLFF. This chain connects TRBV7-4 to TRBJ1-4, with unresolved D. CDR1 and CDR2 (germline): SGHVT, SQSDAQ. V dropped 3 bases and J dropped 6 bases, with 11 bases sitting between them. The CDR3 extends over 14 amino acids.

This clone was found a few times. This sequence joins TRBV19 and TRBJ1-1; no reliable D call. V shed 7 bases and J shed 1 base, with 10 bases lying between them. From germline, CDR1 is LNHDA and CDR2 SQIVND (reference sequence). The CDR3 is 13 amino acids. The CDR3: CASTDETNTEAFF. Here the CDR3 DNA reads TGTGCCAGTACGGATGAAACGAACACTGAAGCTTTCTTT.

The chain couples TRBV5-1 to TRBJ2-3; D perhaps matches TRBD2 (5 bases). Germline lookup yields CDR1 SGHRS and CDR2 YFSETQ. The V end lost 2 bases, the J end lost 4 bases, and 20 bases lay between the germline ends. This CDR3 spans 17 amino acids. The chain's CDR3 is CASSLIGRTSSADTQYF. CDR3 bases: TGCGCCAGCAGCTTAATTGGTCGAACTAGTTCGGCAGATACGCAGTATTTT.

CDR3 sequence reads: CATSDTTWHQPQHF. The CDR3 DNA follows: TGTGCCACCAGTGACACGACCTGGCATCAGCCCCAGCATTTT. The chain has TRBV24-1 and TRBJ1-5; unclear D gene. The CDR3 covers 14 residues. Trimming took off 4 bases at V and 5 bases at J, with 11 bases between the two ends. Germline V lookup: CDR1 KGHDR, CDR2 SFDVKD.

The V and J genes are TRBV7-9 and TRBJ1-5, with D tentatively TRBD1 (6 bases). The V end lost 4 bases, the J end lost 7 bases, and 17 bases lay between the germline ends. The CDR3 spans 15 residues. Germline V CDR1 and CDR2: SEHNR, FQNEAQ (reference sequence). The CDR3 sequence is CASSWAGGLEQPQHF. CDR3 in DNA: TGTGCCAGCAGCTGGGCGGGGGGCCTAGAACAGCCCCAGCATTTT.

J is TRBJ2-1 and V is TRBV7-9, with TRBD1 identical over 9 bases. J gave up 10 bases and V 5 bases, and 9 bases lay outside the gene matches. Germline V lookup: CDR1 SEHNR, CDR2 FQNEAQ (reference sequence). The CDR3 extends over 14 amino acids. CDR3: CASSKRTGVEEQFF. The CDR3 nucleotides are TGTGCCAGCAGCAAAAGGACAGGGGTTGAGGAGCAGTTCTTC.

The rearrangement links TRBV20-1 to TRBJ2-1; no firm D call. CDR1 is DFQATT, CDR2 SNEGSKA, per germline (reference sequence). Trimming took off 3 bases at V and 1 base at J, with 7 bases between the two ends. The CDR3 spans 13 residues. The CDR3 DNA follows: TGCAGTGCTAGTACAGATTCCTACAATGAGCAGTTCTTC. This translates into CSASTDSYNEQFF.

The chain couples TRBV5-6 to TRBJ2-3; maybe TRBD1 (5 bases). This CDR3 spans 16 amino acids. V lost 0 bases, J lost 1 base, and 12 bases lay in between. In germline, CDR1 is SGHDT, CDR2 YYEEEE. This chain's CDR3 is CASSLVAGYGTDTQYF. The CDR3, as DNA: TGTGCCAGCAGCTTGGTTGCAGGGTATGGCACAGATACGCAGTATTTT.

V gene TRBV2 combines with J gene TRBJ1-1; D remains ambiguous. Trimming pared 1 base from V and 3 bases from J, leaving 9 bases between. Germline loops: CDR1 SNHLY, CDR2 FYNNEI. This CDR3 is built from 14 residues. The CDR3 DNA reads TGTGCCAGCAGTGAAGTTGGGAGGGACACTGAAGCTTTCTTT. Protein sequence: CASSEVGRDTEAFF.

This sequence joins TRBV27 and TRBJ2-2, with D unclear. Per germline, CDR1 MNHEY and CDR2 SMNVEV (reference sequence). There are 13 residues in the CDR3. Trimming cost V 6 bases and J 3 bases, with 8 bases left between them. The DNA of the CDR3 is TGTGCCAGCAGCGGTGTGGACACCGGGGAGCTGTTTTTT. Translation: CASSGVDTGELFF.

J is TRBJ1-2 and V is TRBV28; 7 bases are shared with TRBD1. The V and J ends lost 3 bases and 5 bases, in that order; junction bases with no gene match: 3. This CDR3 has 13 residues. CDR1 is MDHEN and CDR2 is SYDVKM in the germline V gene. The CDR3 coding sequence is TGTGCCAGCAGTTTCGAGGACAGGTATGGCTACACCTTC. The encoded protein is CASSFEDRYGYTF.